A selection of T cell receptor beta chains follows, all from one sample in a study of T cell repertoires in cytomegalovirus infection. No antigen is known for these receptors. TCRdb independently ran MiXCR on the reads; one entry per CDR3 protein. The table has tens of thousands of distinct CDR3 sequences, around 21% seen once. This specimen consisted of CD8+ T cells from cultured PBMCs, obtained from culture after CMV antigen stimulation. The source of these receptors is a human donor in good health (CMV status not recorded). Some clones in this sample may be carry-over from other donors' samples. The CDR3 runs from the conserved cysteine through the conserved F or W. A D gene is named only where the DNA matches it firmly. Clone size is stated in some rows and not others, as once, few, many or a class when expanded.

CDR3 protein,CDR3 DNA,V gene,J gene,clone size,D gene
CASSLVGGDRGPTEAFF,TGTGCCAGCAGCTTAGTGGGCGGGGACAGGGGTCCCACTGAAGCTTTCTTT,TRBV7-6,TRBJ1-1,few,TRBD1
CASSQDLAGGLLSYEQYF,TGCGCCAGCAGCCAAGATTTAGCGGGGGGACTACTCTCCTACGAGCAGTACTTC,TRBV4-3,TRBJ2-7,-,TRBD2
CATHKSGSSREQYF,TGTGCCACCCATAAGTCCGGGAGTTCGCGGGAGCAGTACTTC,TRBV27,TRBJ2-7,few,-
CASPVNTEAFF,TGTGCCAGCCCAGTGAACACTGAAGCTTTCTTT,TRBV6-1,TRBJ1-1,few,-
CASSAEFSGAYTEAFF,TGTGCCAGCAGTGCCGAATTCTCGGGGGCCTACACTGAAGCTTTCTTT,TRBV25-1,TRBJ1-1,-,-
CASSSLKAGSYNEQFF,TGTGCCAGCAGTTCCCTCAAGGCAGGGTCGTACAATGAGCAGTTCTTC,TRBV6-2/TRBV6-3,TRBJ2-1,few,-
CASSYSGTGARNEQFF,TGTGCCAGCAGTTACTCCGGGACAGGGGCCCGCAATGAGCAGTTCTTC,TRBV6-2/TRBV6-3,TRBJ2-1,-,TRBD1
CAISPTSGVNTDTQYF,TGTGCCATCAGCCCGACTAGCGGGGTGAACACAGATACGCAGTATTTT,TRBV10-3,TRBJ2-3,-,TRBD2
CASSLVSTTTGELFF,TGTGCCAGCAGCTTAGTGTCCACTACCACCGGGGAGCTGTTTTTT,TRBV7-8,TRBJ2-2,many,-
CASSLRDPSTGELFF,TGTGCCAGCAGCCTCCGGGATCCGAGCACCGGGGAGCTGTTTTTT,TRBV5-5,TRBJ2-2,few,-
CASSPTAGNRGYHEQFF,TGTGCCAGCAGCCCCACGGCGGGGAACAGGGGATATCATGAGCAGTTCTTC,TRBV7-8,TRBJ2-1,-,-
CASSGGTAYTEAFF,TGTGCCAGCAGCGGGGGGACGGCGTACACTGAAGCTTTCTTT,TRBV7-8,TRBJ1-1,few,-
CASSQHQSEAFF,TGCGCCAGCAGCCAACACCAATCTGAAGCTTTCTTT,TRBV4-3,TRBJ1-1,-,-
CASTRFGDTIYF,TGTGCCAGCACCCGGTTTGGGGACACCATATATTTT,TRBV6-5,TRBJ1-3,-,-
CASSSLAGGGTQYF,TGTGCCAGCAGTTCCCTAGCGGGGGGGGGTACGCAGTATTTT,TRBV28,TRBJ2-3,few,TRBD2
CASGLPQLAGIYNEQFF,TGTGCTAGTGGTTTGCCCCAACTAGCGGGGATTTACAATGAGCAGTTCTTC,TRBV12-5,TRBJ2-1,few,TRBD2
CASSVAIGSGSPLHF,TGTGCCAGCAGCGTAGCTATCGGTTCCGGGTCACCCCTCCACTTT,TRBV9,TRBJ1-6,-,-
CASSQDGLPGNTIYF,TGCGCCAGCAGCCAAGATGGACTCCCTGGAAACACCATATATTTT,TRBV4-3,TRBJ1-3,-,-
CASSLSHAGDTEAFF,TGTGCCAGCAGTTTATCCCACGCGGGGGACACTGAAGCTTTCTTT,TRBV27,TRBJ1-1,-,-
CASSATRDITYEQYF,TGTGCCAGCAGTGCTACCCGGGACATCACCTACGAGCAGTACTTC,TRBV6-2/TRBV6-3,TRBJ2-7,few,-
CASSFLTGGNTEAFF,TGTGCCAGCAGTTTCCTGACAGGGGGGAACACTGAAGCTTTCTTT,TRBV6-5,TRBJ1-1,-,TRBD1
CASSKRGQGENIQYF,TGTGCCAGCAGTAAGCGGGGACAGGGTGAAAACATTCAGTACTTC,TRBV28,TRBJ2-4,many,TRBD1
CASSLEGLDGYTF,TGTGCCAGCAGCTTAGAGGGCCTGGATGGCTACACCTTC,TRBV7-8,TRBJ1-2,-,-
CASSSSGASYEQYF,TGTGCCAGCAGCTCCAGCGGGGCCTCCTACGAGCAGTACTTC,TRBV7-2,TRBJ2-7,-,TRBD2
CASSLKGGWNEQFF,TGTGCCAGCAGCTTAAAGGGGGGGTGGAATGAGCAGTTCTTC,TRBV7-2,TRBJ2-1,few,-
CASSYSPERYGANVLTF,TGTGCCAGCAGCTACAGCCCAGAAAGGTATGGGGCCAACGTCCTGACTTTC,TRBV9,TRBJ2-6,-,-
CASSPWGIGVPGMPIYGYTF,TGTGCCAGCAGCCCGTGGGGTATAGGAGTACCCGGGATGCCTATCTATGGCTACACCTTC,TRBV7-2,TRBJ1-2,-,-
CASSSPPDTQYF,TGTGCCAGCAGCTCCCCCCCAGATACGCAGTATTTC,TRBV7-2,TRBJ2-3,-,-
CASSRGETEAFF,TGTGCCAGCAGCCGAGGAGAAACTGAAGCTTTCTTT,TRBV5-6,TRBJ1-1,few,-
CASSDDRYNEQFF,TGTGCCAGCAGCGACGACAGATACAATGAGCAGTTCTTC,TRBV7-9,TRBJ2-1,few,-
CASSQVPRVTEAFF,TGCGCCAGCAGCCAAGTCCCCAGGGTCACTGAAGCTTTCTTT,TRBV4-3,TRBJ1-1,few,-
CASNPTGTTGELFF,TGTGCCAGCAACCCGACAGGGACCACCGGGGAGCTGTTTTTT,TRBV6-2/TRBV6-3,TRBJ2-2,few,TRBD1
CASSLGIPPLHF,TGTGCCAGCAGCTTAGGAATTCCACCCCTCCACTTT,TRBV7-9,TRBJ1-6,-,-
CASSLSPLTEAFF,TGTGCCAGCAGTTTATCCCCCTTAACTGAAGCTTTCTTT,TRBV27,TRBJ1-1,few,-
CASSLNRGVGPQHF,TGTGCCAGCAGCTTGAACAGGGGAGTTGGGCCCCAGCATTTT,TRBV7-2,TRBJ1-5,-,TRBD1
CASSTYSGDSNQPQHF,TGTGCCAGTAGTACTTACTCGGGAGATAGCAATCAGCCCCAGCATTTT,TRBV19,TRBJ1-5,-,-
CASSWGPGGVNTEAFF,TGTGCCAGCAGCTGGGGTCCGGGGGGGGTGAACACTGAAGCTTTCTTT,TRBV7-2,TRBJ1-1,many,-
CASSLGTYGYTF,TGTGCCAGCAGTTTAGGAACGTATGGCTACACCTTC,TRBV12-3/TRBV12-4,TRBJ1-2,few,-
CASSLGLNEYTEAFF,TGTGCCAGCAGTTTAGGCCTTAACGAGTACACTGAAGCTTTCTTT,TRBV27,TRBJ1-1,-,-
CASSLETGTRILNTEAFF,TGCGCCAGCAGCTTGGAGACAGGCACCCGAATCTTGAACACTGAAGCTTTCTTT,TRBV5-1,TRBJ1-1,-,-
CASSDSGTGNNEQFF,TGTGCCAGCAGCGACTCCGGGACAGGGAACAATGAGCAGTTCTTC,TRBV6-2/TRBV6-3,TRBJ2-1,-,TRBD1
CASSWGTNSYEQYF,TGTGCCAGCAGTTGGGGGACTAACTCCTACGAGCAGTACTTC,TRBV12-3/TRBV12-4,TRBJ2-7,few,TRBD2
CASSQDETGAYTDTQYF,TGCGCCAGCAGCCAAGATGAGACAGGCGCGTACACAGATACGCAGTATTTT,TRBV4-1,TRBJ2-3,-,-
CASSYREIDTQYF,TGTGCCAGCAGCTACAGGGAAATAGATACGCAGTATTTT,TRBV11-3,TRBJ2-3,-,-